Shown below are 32 T cell receptor beta chains from a single sample sequenced in a study of control samples from healthy donors and cancer patients. TCRdb's table, derived via immunoSEQ multiplex PCR, lists solely in-frame clones and lacks some. Altogether around 94,000 clones are present, 86% being singletons, with the ten largest covering 0.95% to 1.5%. The source material was blood. The receptor source for this set is a woman aged 45-60 years in good health.

This clone appeared once. In DNA form, the CDR3 reads TGTGCCAGCAGCGTAGAGCGGGGTCATGGCACAGATACGCAGTATTTT. Protein sequence: CASSVERGHGTDTQYF. The chain is built from TRBV9 and TRBJ2-3; 7 bases agree with TRBD2. The CDR3 loop spans 16 amino acids. The germline CDR1 and CDR2 sequences are SGDLS and YYNGEE. V trimming: 0 bases; J trimming: 1 base; junction bases outside the gene matches: 5.

The rearrangement uses TRBV5-8 and TRBJ2-2; D is possibly TRBD2 (6 bases). Trimming cost V 3 bases and J 6 bases, with 18 bases left between them. This CDR3 spans 16 amino acids. Germline V gene sequence: CDR1 SGHTS, CDR2 YDEGEE. CDR3 protein: CASSYRRASASGELFF. The DNA for the CDR3 is TGTGCCAGCAGCTATAGGAGGGCTAGCGCCTCCGGGGAGCTGTTTTTT.

The table lists this clone with a few counts. The chain employs TRBV4-2 and TRBJ2-1, with 13 positions matching TRBD2. Unmatched junction bases numbered 7, after V lost 4 bases and J lost 4 bases. The germline gives CDR1 LGHNA, CDR2 YNFKEQ. There are 17 residues in the CDR3. The CDR3 loop reads CASSLQQTSGGYNEQFF. Here the CDR3 DNA reads TGTGCCAGCAGCCTCCAACAGACTAGCGGGGGGTACAATGAGCAGTTCTTC.

The rearrangement links TRBV29-1 to TRBJ1-2; D is perhaps TRBD1 (5 bases). Germline lookup yields CDR1 SQVTM and CDR2 ANQGSEA. Trimming shortened V by 5 bases and J by 8 bases, and 12 bases separated the two germline ends. This CDR3 is built from 11 residues. CDR3 nucleotide sequence: TGCAGCGTTACTCAGGGTTACGGCTACACCTTC. This translates into CSVTQGYGYTF.

CDR3 in amino acids: CASSLKAGGNTDTQYF. The CDR3 bases are TGTGCCAGCAGCTTAAAAGCCGGGGGGAACACAGATACGCAGTATTTT. The rearrangement joins TRBV7-3 to TRBJ2-3; 7 nucleotides match TRBD2. Looked up from germline, CDR1 is SGHTA and CDR2 is FQGTGA. The CDR3 has 16 residues. V gave up 1 base and J gave up 2 bases; unmatched junction bases: 6.

The sample holds one count of this clone. This chain connects TRBV6-5 to TRBJ1-2, with 7 nucleotides matching TRBD1. Germline V CDR1 and CDR2: MNHEY, SVGAGI. The length of the CDR3 is 13 residues. J gave up 8 bases and V 10 bases, and 13 bases lay outside the gene matches. CDR3 in DNA: TGTGCCACTAAACAGGGGACCTCGGGAGGCTACACCTTC. Its protein is CATKQGTSGGYTF.

The chain carries TRBV28 and TRBJ2-2; 10 bases align to TRBD1. Germline CDR1 MDHEN, CDR2 SYDVKM. The V gene end was trimmed by 6 bases and the J gene end by 7 bases; junction bases not matched to a gene: 8. The CDR3 extends over 15 amino acids. The CDR3 region has the DNA TGTGCCAGCAGAACGGGACAGGGGCTGGTCGGGGAGCTGTTTTTT. It specifies CASRTGQGLVGELFF.

This chain uses TRBV19 with TRBJ1-1; 8 bases align to TRBD1. The CDR3 is 16 amino acids. After removal of 5 bases from V and 6 bases from J, the junction contained 14 bases not matched to a gene. Germline values: CDR1 LNHDA, CDR2 SQIVND (reference sequence). CDR3: CASSAVDRGGLSEAFF. The CDR3 DNA reads as TGTGCCAGTAGTGCCGTAGACAGGGGAGGATTGTCTGAAGCTTTCTTT.

The chain employs TRBV11-2 and TRBJ1-6; D is possibly TRBD1 (5 bases). The V gene lost 0 bases and the J gene lost 10 bases, with 16 bases spanning the gap. CDR3 length: 16 amino acids. The germline gives CDR1 SGHAT, CDR2 FQNNGV. The CDR3 nucleotides are TGTGCCAGCAGCTTAGATCTCGGGACCCGCGGGTCACCCCTCCACTTT. The encoded protein is CASSLDLGTRGSPLHF.

The chain couples TRBV5-4 to TRBJ1-1, with D maybe TRBD1 (6 bases). The germline V and J ends were trimmed by 0 bases and 2 bases, with 11 bases remaining between them. Germline values: CDR1 SGHNT, CDR2 YYREEE (reference sequence). The CDR3 length is 15 residues. The CDR3 protein is CASSLDGRGNTEAFF. CDR3 bases: TGTGCCAGCAGCTTGGATGGCAGGGGTAACACTGAAGCTTTCTTT.

The chain is built from TRBV6-6 and TRBJ1-2; no reliable D call. V dropped 4 bases and J dropped 7 bases, with 22 bases sitting between them. CDR3 size: 16 residues. CDR1 and CDR2 from the germline V gene are MNHNY and SVGAGI (reference sequence). The CDR3 nucleotides read TGTGCCAGCAGTTCTTCCTTCGGCCCTCGAGAGGGTGGCTACACCTTC. Translation gives CASSSSFGPREGGYTF.

The CDR3 coding sequence is TGCGCCAGCAGCATGACTAGCAGGCAAGAGACCCAGTACTTC. This sequence encodes CASSMTSRQETQYF. The V call is TRBV5-1, the J call TRBJ2-5, with TRBD2 matching over 7 bases. Germline V gene lookup returns CDR1 SGHRS and CDR2 YFSETQ. V shed 4 bases and J 2 bases; nucleotides not matched to a gene: 5. The length of the CDR3 is 14 residues.

The gene calls are TRBV7-2 and TRBJ1-6, with D unresolved. V was trimmed by 0 bases and J by 7 bases, leaving 4 bases between them. Germline V gene sequence: CDR1 SGHTA, CDR2 FQGNSA. The CDR3 is 13 amino acids. The CDR3 is CASSLAANSPLHF. The CDR3 DNA reads TGTGCCAGCAGCTTAGCTGCGAATTCACCCCTCCACTTT.

The V gene is TRBV5-4, the J gene TRBJ2-7, with 10 bases identical to TRBD1. The germline CDR1 and CDR2 sequences are SGHNT and YYREEE (reference sequence). With 4 bases clipped from V and 4 bases from J, the junction kept 8 bases outside the gene matches. This CDR3 is built from 15 residues. CDR3 in DNA: TGTGCCAGCAGCCAACCGGGACAGGGGTCGTACGAGCAGTACTTC. This translates into CASSQPGQGSYEQYF.

V usage is TRBV29-1 and J usage is TRBJ1-3; 10 bases fit TRBD1. The germline V gene has CDR1 SQVTM and CDR2 ANQGSEA. CDR3 length: 14 amino acids. The V and J ends lost 7 bases and 8 bases, in that order; junction bases with no gene match: 11. DNA of the CDR3: TGCAGCGGGGTGCGACAGGGGGCCCTTGACACCATATATTTT. Translating it yields CSGVRQGALDTIYF.

The chain combines TRBV19 with TRBJ1-6; D might be TRBD1 (5 bases). Germline assignment: CDR1 LNHDA and CDR2 SQIVND (reference sequence). The CDR3 covers 16 residues. V lost 3 bases and J lost 13, with 22 bases in between. The CDR3 DNA reads TGTGCCAGTAGTATTGAGGCAGGGTCGGCCGCATCGCCCCTCCACTTT. Its protein product is CASSIEAGSAASPLHF.

The rearrangement links TRBV27 to TRBJ1-1; 9 bases fit TRBD1. This CDR3 region has 13 residues. Germline CDR1 MNHEY, CDR2 SMNVEV (reference sequence). The J segment lost 3 bases and the V segment lost 8 bases, leaving 4 bases of the junction unmatched. CDR3 region: CASWDRAYTEAFF. For the CDR3, the DNA is TGTGCCAGCTGGGACAGGGCTTACACTGAAGCTTTCTTT.

This chain joins TRBV9 and TRBJ2-7, with 9 bases aligning to TRBD1. This CDR3 has 14 amino acids. Germline V gives CDR1 SGDLS, CDR2 YYNGEE. V lost 3 bases, J lost 5 bases, and 6 bases stayed unmatched. The CDR3 spells CASSAGTGRNEQYF. Here the CDR3 DNA reads TGTGCCAGCAGCGCTGGGACAGGGAGGAACGAGCAGTACTTC.

This chain uses TRBV7-8 with TRBJ1-1; tentatively, D is TRBD1 (5 bases). The germline CDR1 and CDR2 sequences are SGHVS and FQNEAQ. The CDR3 is 15 residues long. Trimming shortened V by 5 bases and J by 3 bases, and 16 bases separated the two germline ends. The CDR3 nucleotides read TGTGCCAGCAGCAGGGGCCGAACACTCGACACTGAAGCTTTCTTT. It is translated as CASSRGRTLDTEAFF.

This chain connects TRBV5-5 to TRBJ1-1; D unresolved. Trimming removed 2 bases from V and 11 bases from J, with 10 bases in between. This CDR3 is built from 11 residues. The germline CDR1 and CDR2 sequences are SGHKS and YYEKEE (reference sequence). CDR3 loop: CASSLTLGAFF. CDR3 coding DNA: TGTGCCAGCAGCTTAACGCTGGGGGCTTTCTTT.

The chain couples TRBV7-3 to TRBJ1-1; the D gene is possibly TRBD1 (5 bases). V was clipped by 1 base and J by 4 bases, with 13 bases between them. This CDR3 has 15 residues. The germline gives CDR1 SGHTA, CDR2 FQGTGA. The CDR3 reads CASSLMPGSSTEAFF. In DNA, the CDR3 is TGTGCCAGCAGCTTAATGCCAGGGTCTAGCACTGAAGCTTTCTTT.

The V and J genes are TRBV6-6 and TRBJ2-7; 11 bases agree with TRBD2. This CDR3 has 13 residues. Per the germline V gene, CDR1 is MNHNY and CDR2 is SVGAGI (reference sequence). Germline trimming cut 7 bases from V and 5 bases from J; bases unmatched to any gene: 4. This CDR3 reads CASTLAGGNEQYF. In nucleotides, the CDR3 is TGTGCCAGCACGCTAGCGGGAGGAAACGAGCAGTACTTC.

The V gene is TRBV11-3, the J gene TRBJ1-3, with D unclear. V gave up 2 bases and J gave up 4 bases, with 9 bases separating them. This CDR3 has 14 residues. In germline, CDR1 is SGHNT, CDR2 YENEEA. The CDR3 DNA reads TGTGCCAGCAGCTTAAGTTTGGGCGGAAACACCATATATTTT. It is translated as CASSLSLGGNTIYF.

This sequence joins TRBV13 and TRBJ2-1; 9 nucleotides agree with TRBD2. Germline CDR1 is PRHDT and CDR2 is FYEKMQ (reference sequence). V gave up 4 bases and J gave up 9 bases; unmatched junction bases: 13. The length of the CDR3 is 16 residues. This CDR3 is CASSSGLAGRISEQFF. The CDR3 DNA reads as TGTGCCAGCAGCTCGGGACTAGCTGGACGGATCAGTGAGCAGTTCTTC.

The chain combines TRBV28 with TRBJ1-1, with TRBD1 identical over 9 bases. CDR3 length: 14 residues. The junction had 9 bases not matched to a gene; V was cut back by 3 bases and J by 10 bases. Germline CDR1 is MDHEN and CDR2 is SYDVKM. The CDR3 nucleotides are TGTGCCAGCAGTTTGGGGACAGGGCGCCATGGAGCTTTCTTT. It is translated as CASSLGTGRHGAFF.

This clone was observed a single time. The chain employs TRBV7-9 and TRBJ1-2; D call uncertain. The V and J ends lost 2 bases and 0 bases respectively, with 4 bases between them. CDR1 is SEHNR, CDR2 FQNEAQ, per germline (reference sequence). The CDR3 consists of 13 residues. The CDR3 coding sequence is TGTGCCAGCAGCTTAAATTCTAACTATGGCTACACCTTC. Protein product: CASSLNSNYGYTF.

V gene TRBV3-1 (or the pseudogene TRBV3-2) combines with J gene TRBJ2-5; the D gene is possibly TRBD2 (5 bases). Germline V gene data show CDR1 as LGHDT and CDR2 as YNNKEL (reference sequence). This CDR3 is built from 16 residues. The ends were cut back, 0 bases at V and 1 base at J, with 12 bases in the middle. The CDR3 spells CASSQDPGSIQETQYF. CDR3 nucleotide sequence: TGTGCCAGCAGCCAAGACCCGGGATCCATCCAAGAGACCCAGTACTTC.

V and J are TRBV7-2 and TRBJ1-2; D gene unclear. V lost 2 bases to trimming and J lost 8 bases, with 15 bases between them. The length of the CDR3 is 14 residues. Germline-derived CDR1 and CDR2 are SGHTA and FQGNSA. The CDR3 loop is CASSLQELIPGYTF. In DNA form, the CDR3 reads TGTGCCAGCAGCTTACAGGAGCTTATCCCAGGCTACACCTTC.

This chain connects TRBV6-2 or TRBV6-3 to TRBJ2-2, with D possibly being TRBD1 (6 bases). The length of the CDR3 is 14 residues. With 5 bases removed from V and 2 bases from J, the gap between germline ends came to 9 bases. The germline V gene has CDR1 MNHEY and CDR2 SVGEGT. CDR3 DNA sequence: TGTGCCAGCAGTCCACAGGGAAACACCGGGGAGCTGTTTTTT. Its translation: CASSPQGNTGELFF.

The gene calls are TRBV11-1 and TRBJ1-2; a weak D match, TRBD1 (6 bases). CDR3 size: 15 residues. Trimming took 0 bases from V and 4 from J, leaving 12 bases between them. Germline V gene sequence: CDR1 SGHAT, CDR2 FQDESV (reference sequence). CDR3 DNA: TGTGCCAGCAGCTTAGCGGTAGGGGGGGTCTATGGCTACACCTTC. This sequence encodes CASSLAVGGVYGYTF.

J is TRBJ2-7 and V is TRBV6-5, with a weak D call TRBD2 (7 bases). The germline CDR1 and CDR2 sequences are MNHEY and SVGAGI. V lost 6 bases and J 2 bases, leaving 14 bases between the germline ends. The CDR3 length is 14 residues. The chain's CDR3 is CASRRGRTTYEQYF. CDR3 DNA sequence: TGTGCCAGCAGGCGGGGGCGCACAACCTACGAGCAGTACTTC.

This chain connects TRBV6-2 or TRBV6-3 to TRBJ2-7, with 7 bases identical to TRBD2. With V trimmed by 5 bases and J by 2 bases, 9 bases remained unmatched. The CDR3 has 15 amino acids. Germline CDR1 reads MNHEY; CDR2 reads SVGEGT. CDR3: CASSGTGGLPYEQYF. The CDR3, as DNA: TGTGCCAGCAGTGGCACGGGGGGTCTCCCCTACGAGCAGTACTTC.